This TCR beta chain was profiled in a study of cytomegalovirus exposure and HLA in healthy donors. Across the study: An early data release held some 85 million unique TCRs from HLA-typed donors.

The PCR ran on 60 Vbeta and 13 Jbeta primers. Assay: immunoSEQ multiplex PCR; the TCRdb copy retains only in-frame clones and omits some. The sample lists 85,000 to 100,000 clones; over 65% were seen once. Study results and caveats: In all likelihood, a cluster of highly shared sequence variants was a sequencing artifact. Differences between HLA loci emerged in a later analysis of TCR association rates, with DRB1 most and HLA-C fewest. Several of the most significant clusters were apparently associated with common viral pathogens in a later analysis.

This clone was seen only once. As yet, its antigen is unknown. This CDR3 is built from 12 residues. Germline V gives CDR1 MNHEY, CDR2 SVGAGI. V was trimmed by 2 bases and J by 7 bases, leaving 8 bases between them. This chain uses TRBV6-5 with TRBJ1-2; perhaps TRBD1 as D (6 bases). Sequences were obtained from PBMCs. This clonotype was obtained from a man aged 60-69 years in good health and CMV-seropositive. CDR3 region: CASSYLGAGYTF. The CDR3 nucleotides read TGTGCCAGCAGTTACCTGGGGGCTGGCTACACCTTC.